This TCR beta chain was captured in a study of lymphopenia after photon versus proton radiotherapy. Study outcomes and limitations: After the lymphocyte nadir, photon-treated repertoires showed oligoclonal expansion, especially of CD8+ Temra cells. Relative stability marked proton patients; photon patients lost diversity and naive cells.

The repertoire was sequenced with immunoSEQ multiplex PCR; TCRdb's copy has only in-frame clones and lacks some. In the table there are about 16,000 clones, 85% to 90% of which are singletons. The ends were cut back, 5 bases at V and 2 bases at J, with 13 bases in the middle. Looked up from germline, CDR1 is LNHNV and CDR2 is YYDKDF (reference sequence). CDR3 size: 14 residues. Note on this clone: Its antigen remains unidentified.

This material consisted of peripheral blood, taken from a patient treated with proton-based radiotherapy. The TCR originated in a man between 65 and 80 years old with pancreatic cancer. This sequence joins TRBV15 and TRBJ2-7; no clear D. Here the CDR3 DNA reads TGTGCCACCAGCCCCCGTTCTGAGACCTACGAGCAGTACTTC. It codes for CATSPRSETYEQYF.